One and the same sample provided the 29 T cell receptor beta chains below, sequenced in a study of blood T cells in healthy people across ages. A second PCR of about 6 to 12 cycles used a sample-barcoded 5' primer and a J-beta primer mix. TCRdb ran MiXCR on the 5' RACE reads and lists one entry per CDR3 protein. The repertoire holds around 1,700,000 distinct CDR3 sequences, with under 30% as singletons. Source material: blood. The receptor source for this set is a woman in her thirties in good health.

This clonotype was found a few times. The CDR3 region has the DNA TGTGCCAGCAGCGTAGATGCTAGCGGAGCTAGAGAGCAGTACTTC. Translation: CASSVDASGAREQYF. This chain links TRBV9 with TRBJ2-7, with 7 bases lining up with TRBD2. The CDR3 is 15 amino acids. Losses at the gene ends were 0 bases for V and 7 bases for J; bases not matched to a gene: 10. Germline loops: CDR1 SGDLS, CDR2 YYNGEE.

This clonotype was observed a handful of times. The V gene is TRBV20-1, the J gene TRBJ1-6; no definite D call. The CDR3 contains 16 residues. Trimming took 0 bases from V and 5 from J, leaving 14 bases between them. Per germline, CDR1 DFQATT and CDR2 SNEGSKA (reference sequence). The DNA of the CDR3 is TGCAGTGCTAGAGAGTCCGGGCCACGGGATAATTCACCCCTCCACTTT. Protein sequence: CSARESGPRDNSPLHF.

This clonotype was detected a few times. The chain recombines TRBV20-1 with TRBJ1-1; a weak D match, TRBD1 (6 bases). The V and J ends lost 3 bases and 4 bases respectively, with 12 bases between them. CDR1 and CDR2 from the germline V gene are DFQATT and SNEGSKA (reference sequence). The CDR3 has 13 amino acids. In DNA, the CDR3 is TGCAGTGCTAGGGGACAAACTAGCACTGAAGCTTTCTTT. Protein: CSARGQTSTEAFF.

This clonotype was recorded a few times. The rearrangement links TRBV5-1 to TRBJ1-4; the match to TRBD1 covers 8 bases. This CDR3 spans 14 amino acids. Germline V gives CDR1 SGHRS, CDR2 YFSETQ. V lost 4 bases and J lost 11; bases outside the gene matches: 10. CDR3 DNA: TGCGCCAGCAGCATACCGGGACAGGCCGGGAAACTGTTTTTT. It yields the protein CASSIPGQAGKLFF.

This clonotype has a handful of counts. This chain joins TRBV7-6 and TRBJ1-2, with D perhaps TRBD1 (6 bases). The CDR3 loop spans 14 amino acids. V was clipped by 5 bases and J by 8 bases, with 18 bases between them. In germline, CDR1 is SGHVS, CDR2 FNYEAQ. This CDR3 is CASSPTTGLYGYTF. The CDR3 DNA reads TGTGCCAGCAGCCCTACCACAGGGCTCTACGGCTACACCTTC.

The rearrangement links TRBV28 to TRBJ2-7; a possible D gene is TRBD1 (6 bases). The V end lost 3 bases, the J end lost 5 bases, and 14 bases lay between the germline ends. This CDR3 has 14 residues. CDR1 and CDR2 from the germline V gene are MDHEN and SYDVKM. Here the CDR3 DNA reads TGTGCCAGCAGTTTTAGGCAGGGGACCAACGAGCAGTACTTC. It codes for CASSFRQGTNEQYF. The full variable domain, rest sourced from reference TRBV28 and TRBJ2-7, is DVKVTQSSRYLVKRTGEKVFLECVQDMDHENMFWYRQDPGLGLRLIYFSYDVKMKEKGDIPEGYSVSREKKERFSLILESASTNQTSMYLCASSFRQGTNEQYFGPGTRLTVT.

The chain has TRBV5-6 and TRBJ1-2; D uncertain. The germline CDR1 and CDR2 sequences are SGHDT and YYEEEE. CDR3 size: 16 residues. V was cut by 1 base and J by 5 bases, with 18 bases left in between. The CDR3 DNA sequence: TGTGCCAGCAGCTTGTGGAGGACGCTCTCGTGGTATGGCTACACCTTC. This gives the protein CASSLWRTLSWYGYTF.

The CDR3 spells CASRGRQNTEAFF. CDR3 nucleotide sequence: TGTGCCAGCAGGGGCAGGCAGAACACTGAAGCTTTCTTT. The rearrangement links TRBV28 to TRBJ1-1; D is ambiguous. Germline V CDR1 and CDR2: MDHEN, SYDVKM. There are 13 residues in the CDR3. V lost 6 bases to trimming and J lost 1 base, with 9 bases between them.

The DNA for the CDR3 is TGTGCCACTAGCCCGAACACGCAGATCAACCATGGCTACACCTTC. It codes for CATSPNTQINHGYTF. The V call is TRBV15, the J call TRBJ1-2; D is uncertain. Trimming took 9 bases from V and 6 from J, leaving 23 bases between them. Germline V CDR1 and CDR2: LNHNV, YYDKDF (reference sequence). This CDR3 region has 15 residues.

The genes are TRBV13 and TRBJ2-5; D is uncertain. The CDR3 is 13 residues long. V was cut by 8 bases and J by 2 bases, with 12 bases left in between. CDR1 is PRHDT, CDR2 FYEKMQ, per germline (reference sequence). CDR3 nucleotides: TGTGCCAGCGCCCTAGGGCGACAAGAGACCCAGTACTTC. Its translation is CASALGRQETQYF. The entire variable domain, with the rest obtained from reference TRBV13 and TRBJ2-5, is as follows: AAGVIQSPRHLIKEKRETATLKCYPIPRHDTVYWYQQGPGQDPQFLISFYEKMQSDKGSIPDRFSAQQFSDYHSELNMSSLELGDSALYFCASALGRQETQYFGPGTRLLVL.

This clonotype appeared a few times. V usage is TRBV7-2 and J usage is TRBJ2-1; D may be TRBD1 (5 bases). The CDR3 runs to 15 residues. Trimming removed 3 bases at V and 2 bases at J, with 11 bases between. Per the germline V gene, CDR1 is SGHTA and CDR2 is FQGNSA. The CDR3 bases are TGTGCCAGCAGCTTCCTGGACAACGCCTACAATGAGCAGTTCTTC. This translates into CASSFLDNAYNEQFF.

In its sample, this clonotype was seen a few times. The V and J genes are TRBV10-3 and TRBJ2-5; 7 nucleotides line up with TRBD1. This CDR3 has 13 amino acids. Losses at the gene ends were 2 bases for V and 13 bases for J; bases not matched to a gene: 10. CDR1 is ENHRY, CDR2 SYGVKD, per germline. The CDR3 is CAISEAGTGDLYF. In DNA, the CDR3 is TGTGCCATCAGTGAGGCGGGTACAGGGGATCTGTACTTC.

CDR3 amino acids: CASSFWGEGTEAFF. The CDR3 bases are TGTGCCAGCAGTTTTTGGGGGGAAGGGACTGAAGCTTTCTTT. The chain joins TRBV12-3 or TRBV12-4 to TRBJ1-1, with TRBD1 as a possible D gene (5 bases). V shed 3 bases and J shed 5 bases, with 13 bases lying between them. CDR3 length: 14 residues.

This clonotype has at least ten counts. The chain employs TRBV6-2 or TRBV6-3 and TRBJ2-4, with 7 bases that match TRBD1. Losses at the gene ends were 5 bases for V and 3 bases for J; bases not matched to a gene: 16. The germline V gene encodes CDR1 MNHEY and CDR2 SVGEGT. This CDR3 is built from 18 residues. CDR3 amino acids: CASSDTGTVRVIKNIQYF. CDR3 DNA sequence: TGTGCCAGCAGTGACACCGGGACAGTCCGGGTTATCAAAAACATTCAGTACTTC.

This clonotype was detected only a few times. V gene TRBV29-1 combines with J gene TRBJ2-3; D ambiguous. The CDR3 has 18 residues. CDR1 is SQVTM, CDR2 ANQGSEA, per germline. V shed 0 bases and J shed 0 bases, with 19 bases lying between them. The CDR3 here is CSVEDGFLVQRSTDTQYF. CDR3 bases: TGCAGCGTTGAAGATGGATTCCTAGTACAAAGAAGCACAGATACGCAGTATTTT.

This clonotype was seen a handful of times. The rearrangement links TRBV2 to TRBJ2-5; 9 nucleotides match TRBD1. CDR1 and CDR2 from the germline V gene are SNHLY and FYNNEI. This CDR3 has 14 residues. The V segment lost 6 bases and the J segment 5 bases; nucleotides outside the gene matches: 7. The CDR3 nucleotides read TGTGCCAGCAGCAAAAACAGGGGGCGTGAGACCCAGTACTTC. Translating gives CASSKNRGRETQYF.

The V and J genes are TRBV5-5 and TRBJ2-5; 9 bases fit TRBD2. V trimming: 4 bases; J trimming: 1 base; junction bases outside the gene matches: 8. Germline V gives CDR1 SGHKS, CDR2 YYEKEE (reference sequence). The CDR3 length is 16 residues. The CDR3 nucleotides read TGTGCCAGCAGCCCCTGGCGGGGGGGGCCCCAAGAGACCCAGTACTTC. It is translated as CASSPWRGGPQETQYF.

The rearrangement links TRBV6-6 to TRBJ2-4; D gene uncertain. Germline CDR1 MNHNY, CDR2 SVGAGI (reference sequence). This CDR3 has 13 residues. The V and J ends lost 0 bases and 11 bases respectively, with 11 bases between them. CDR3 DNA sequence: TGTGCCAGCAGTTACTCGGCACCGAACTTTCAGTACTTC. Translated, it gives CASSYSAPNFQYF.

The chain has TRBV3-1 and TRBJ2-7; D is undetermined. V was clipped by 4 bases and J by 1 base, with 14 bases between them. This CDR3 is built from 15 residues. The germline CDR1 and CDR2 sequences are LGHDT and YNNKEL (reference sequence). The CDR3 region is CASSPVRGLSYEQYF. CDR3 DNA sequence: TGTGCCAGCAGCCCGGTCCGAGGCCTTTCCTACGAGCAGTACTTC.

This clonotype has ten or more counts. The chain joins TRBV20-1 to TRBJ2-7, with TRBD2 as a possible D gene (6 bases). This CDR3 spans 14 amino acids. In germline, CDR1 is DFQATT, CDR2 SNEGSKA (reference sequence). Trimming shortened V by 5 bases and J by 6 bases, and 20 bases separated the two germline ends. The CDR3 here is CSAGGRGLTSEQYF. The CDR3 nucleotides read TGCAGTGCTGGGGGAAGGGGACTGACCTCCGAGCAGTACTTC.

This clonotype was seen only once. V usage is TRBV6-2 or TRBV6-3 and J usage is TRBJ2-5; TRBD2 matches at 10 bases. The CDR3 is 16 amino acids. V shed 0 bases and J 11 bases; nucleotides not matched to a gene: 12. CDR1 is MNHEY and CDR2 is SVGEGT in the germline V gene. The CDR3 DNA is TGTGCCAGCAGTTACTCTCCTAGCGGGGGACCCAATGAGCAGTACTTC. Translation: CASSYSPSGGPNEQYF.

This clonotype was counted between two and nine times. CDR3 nucleotides: TGTGCCAGCAGTTTTGTTAGCGGGGGCTCGGATGAGCAGTTCTTC. Its translation: CASSFVSGGSDEQFF. V and J are TRBV6-5 and TRBJ2-1, with TRBD2 identical over 9 bases. CDR3 size: 15 residues. The trim removed 4 bases at V and 8 bases at J, leaving 9 bases unmatched. CDR1 is MNHEY and CDR2 is SVGAGI in the germline V gene.

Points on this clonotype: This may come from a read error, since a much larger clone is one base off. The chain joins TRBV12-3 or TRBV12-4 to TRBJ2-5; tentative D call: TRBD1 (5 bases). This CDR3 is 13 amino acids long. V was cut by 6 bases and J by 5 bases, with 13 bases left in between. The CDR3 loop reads CASRSGIPETQYF. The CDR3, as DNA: TGTGCCAGCAGGTCAGGGATCCCGGAGACCCAGTACTTC.

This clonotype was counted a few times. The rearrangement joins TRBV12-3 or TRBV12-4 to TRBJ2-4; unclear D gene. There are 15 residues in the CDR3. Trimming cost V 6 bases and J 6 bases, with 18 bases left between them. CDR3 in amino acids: CASRSAGPSRNIQYF. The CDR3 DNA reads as TGTGCCAGCAGATCCGCCGGCCCCTCACGAAACATTCAGTACTTC.

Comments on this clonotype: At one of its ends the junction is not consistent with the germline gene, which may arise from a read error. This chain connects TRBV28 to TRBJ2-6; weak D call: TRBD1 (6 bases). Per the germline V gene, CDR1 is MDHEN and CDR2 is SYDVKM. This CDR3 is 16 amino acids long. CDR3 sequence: CASCTTGYSGANILTF. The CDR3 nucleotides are TGTGCCAGCTGTACGACAGGTTACTCTGGGGCCAACATCCTGACTTTC.

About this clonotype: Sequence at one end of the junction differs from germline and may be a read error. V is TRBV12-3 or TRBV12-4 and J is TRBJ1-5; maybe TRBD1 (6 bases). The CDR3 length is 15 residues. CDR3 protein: CASSRDTGRNRPQHF. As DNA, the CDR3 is TGTGCCAGCAGTCGGGACACCGGTCGGAATCGGCCCCAGCATTTT.

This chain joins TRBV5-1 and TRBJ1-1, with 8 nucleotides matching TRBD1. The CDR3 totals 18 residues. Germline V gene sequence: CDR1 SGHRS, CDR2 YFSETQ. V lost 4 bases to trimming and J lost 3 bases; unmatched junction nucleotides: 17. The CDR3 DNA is TGCGCCAGCAGCCGAACAGGGGGGGGTCCTATTATGGACACTGAAGCTTTCTTT. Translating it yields CASSRTGGGPIMDTEAFF.

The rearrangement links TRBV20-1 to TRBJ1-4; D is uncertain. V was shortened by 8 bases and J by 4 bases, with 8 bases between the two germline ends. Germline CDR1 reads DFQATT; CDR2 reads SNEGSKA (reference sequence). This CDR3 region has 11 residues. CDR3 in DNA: TGCAGTAGTCCCCATAATGAAAAACTGTTTTTT. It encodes CSSPHNEKLFF.

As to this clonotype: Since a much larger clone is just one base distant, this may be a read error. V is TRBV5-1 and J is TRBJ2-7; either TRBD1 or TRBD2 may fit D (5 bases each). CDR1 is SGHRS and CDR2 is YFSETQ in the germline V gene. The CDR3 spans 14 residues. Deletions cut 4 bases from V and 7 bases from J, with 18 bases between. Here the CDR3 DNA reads TGCGCCAGCAGCCTCCGGGACCCAGAGAATGAGCAGTACTTC. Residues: CASSLRDPENEQYF.